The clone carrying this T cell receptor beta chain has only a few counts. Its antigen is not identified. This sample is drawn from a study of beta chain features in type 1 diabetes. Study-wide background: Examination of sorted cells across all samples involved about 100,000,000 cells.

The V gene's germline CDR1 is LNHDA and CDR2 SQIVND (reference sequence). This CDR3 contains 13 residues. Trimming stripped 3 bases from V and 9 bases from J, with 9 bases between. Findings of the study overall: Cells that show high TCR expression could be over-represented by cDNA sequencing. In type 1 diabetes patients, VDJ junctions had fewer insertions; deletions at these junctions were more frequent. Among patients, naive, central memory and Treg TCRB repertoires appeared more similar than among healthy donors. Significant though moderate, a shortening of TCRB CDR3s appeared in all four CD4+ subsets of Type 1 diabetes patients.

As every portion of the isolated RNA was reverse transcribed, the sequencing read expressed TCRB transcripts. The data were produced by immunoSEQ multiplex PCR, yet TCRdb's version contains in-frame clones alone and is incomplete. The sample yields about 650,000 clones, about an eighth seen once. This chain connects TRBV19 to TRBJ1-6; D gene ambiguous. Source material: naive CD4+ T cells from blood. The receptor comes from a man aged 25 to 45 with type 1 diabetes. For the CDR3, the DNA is TGTGCCAGTAGTATTAGAACGGGTTCACCCCTCCACTTT. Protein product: CASSIRTGSPLHF. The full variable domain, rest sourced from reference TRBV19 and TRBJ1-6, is DGGITQSPKYLFRKEGQNVTLSCEQNLNHDAMYWYRQDPGQGLRLIYYSQIVNDFQKGDIAEGYSVSREKKESFPLTVTSAQKNPTAFYLCASSIRTGSPLHFGNGTRLTVT.